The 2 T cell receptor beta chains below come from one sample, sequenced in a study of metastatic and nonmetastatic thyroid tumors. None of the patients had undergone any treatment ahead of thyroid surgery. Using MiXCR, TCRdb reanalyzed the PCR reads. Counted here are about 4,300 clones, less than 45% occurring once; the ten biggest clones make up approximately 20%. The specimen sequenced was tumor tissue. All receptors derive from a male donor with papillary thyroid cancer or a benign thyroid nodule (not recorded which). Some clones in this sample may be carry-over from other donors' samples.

The CDR3 spells CSARDVVAGDLGANVLTF. The CDR3 DNA sequence: TGCAGTGCTAGAGATGTAGTAGCGGGAGATCTTGGGGCCAACGTCCTGACTTTC. The chain has TRBV20-1 and TRBJ2-6, with TRBD2 matching 9 bases. The CDR3 covers 18 residues. The V gene end was trimmed by 0 bases and the J gene end by 3 bases; junction bases not matched to a gene: 9. Germline V gene sequence: CDR1 DFQATT, CDR2 SNEGSKA (reference sequence).

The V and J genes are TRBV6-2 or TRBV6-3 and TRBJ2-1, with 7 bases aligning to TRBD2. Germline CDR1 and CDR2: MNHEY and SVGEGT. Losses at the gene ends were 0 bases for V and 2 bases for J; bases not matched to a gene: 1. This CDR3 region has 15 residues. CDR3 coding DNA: TGTGCCAGCAGTTACTCGGGGGGGACCTACAATGAGCAGTTCTTC. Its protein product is CASSYSGGTYNEQFF.